A single T cell receptor (beta chain) is shown here with its context. Antigen unknown. These data originate in a study of CD8+ T cells in alopecia areata. Study-wide context: Tofacitinib was taken orally by treated patients, and the dose was 5 to 10 mg twice daily. Tofacitinib lasted 6 to 18 months, then 6 months off drug. General study findings and limits: Lesional tissue from the scalp (especially in alopecia totalis/universalis) showed higher clonality than normal scalp.

RNA extraction and reverse transcription yielded cDNA as sequencing template. Repertoires were generated with immunoSEQ multiplex PCR, while TCRdb's copy carries only in-frame clones and drops some. The sample lists about 150,000 clones, roughly 44% occurring once. It was from alopecia areata patients that lesional scalp punch biopsies and peripheral blood were collected. This CDR3 contains 14 residues. Germline V gene data show CDR1 as MDHEN and CDR2 as SYDVKM. Deletions cut 4 bases from V and 5 bases from J, with 15 bases between. The chain links TRBV28 to TRBJ2-7; D may be TRBD2 (6 bases). The sequence was obtained from a human donor with alopecia areata. Sequenced sample: CD4+ T cells sorted from blood. The CDR3 here is CASSYAGRQNEQYF. The CDR3 bases are TGTGCCAGCAGTTATGCGGGACGTCAGAACGAGCAGTACTTC. Combining the CDR3 with reference TRBV28 and TRBJ2-7 gives the whole variable domain DVKVTQSSRYLVKRTGEKVFLECVQDMDHENMFWYRQDPGLGLRLIYFSYDVKMKEKGDIPEGYSVSREKKERFSLILESASTNQTSMYLCASSYAGRQNEQYFGPGTRLTVT.